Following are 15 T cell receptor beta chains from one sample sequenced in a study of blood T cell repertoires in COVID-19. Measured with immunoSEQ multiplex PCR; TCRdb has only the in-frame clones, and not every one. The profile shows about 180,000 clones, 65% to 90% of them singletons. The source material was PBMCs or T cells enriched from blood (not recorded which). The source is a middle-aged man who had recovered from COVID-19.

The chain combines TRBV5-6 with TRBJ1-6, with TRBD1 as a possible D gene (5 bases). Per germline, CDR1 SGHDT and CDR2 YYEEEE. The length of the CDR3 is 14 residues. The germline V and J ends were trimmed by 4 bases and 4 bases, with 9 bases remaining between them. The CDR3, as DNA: TGTGCCAGCAGCCGGCAGGGATATAATTCACCCCTCCACTTT. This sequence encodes CASSRQGYNSPLHF.

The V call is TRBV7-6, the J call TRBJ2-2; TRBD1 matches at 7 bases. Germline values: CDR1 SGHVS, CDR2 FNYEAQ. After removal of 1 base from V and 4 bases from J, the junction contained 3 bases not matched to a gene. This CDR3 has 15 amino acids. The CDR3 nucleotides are TGTGCCAGCAGCTTAGGGGCAGGGGGCACCGGGGAGCTGTTTTTT. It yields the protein CASSLGAGGTGELFF.

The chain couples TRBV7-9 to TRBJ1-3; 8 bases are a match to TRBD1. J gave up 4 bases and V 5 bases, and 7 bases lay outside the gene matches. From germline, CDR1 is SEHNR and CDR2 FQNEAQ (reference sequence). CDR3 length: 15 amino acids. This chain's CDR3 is CASSTDRGSGNTIYF. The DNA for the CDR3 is TGTGCCAGCAGCACCGACAGGGGTTCGGGAAACACCATATATTTT.

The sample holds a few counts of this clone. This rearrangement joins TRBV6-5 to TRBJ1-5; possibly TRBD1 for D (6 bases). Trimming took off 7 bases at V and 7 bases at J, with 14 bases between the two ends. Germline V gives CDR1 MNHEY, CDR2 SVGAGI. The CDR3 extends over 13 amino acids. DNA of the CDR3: TGTGCCAGCAACAAACAGGGAGAACAGCCCCAGCATTTT. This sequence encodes CASNKQGEQPQHF.

The CDR3 DNA reads TGTGCCATCAGTGGCGTTCGAGGTGAATTAGGCCAAGAGACCCAGTACTTC. Its translation is CAISGVRGELGQETQYF. The rearrangement joins TRBV10-3 to TRBJ2-5, with no clear D. Germline V gene data show CDR1 as ENHRY and CDR2 as SYGVKD. CDR3 length equals 17 residues. Trimming removed 4 bases from V and 1 base from J, with 19 bases in between.

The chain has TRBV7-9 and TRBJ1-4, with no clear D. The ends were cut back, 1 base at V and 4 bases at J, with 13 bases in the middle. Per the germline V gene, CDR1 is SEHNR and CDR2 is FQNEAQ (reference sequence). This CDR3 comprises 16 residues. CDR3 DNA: TGTGCCAGCAGCTTAGGATCAGGCCAATTTAATGAAAAACTGTTTTTT. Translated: CASSLGSGQFNEKLFF.

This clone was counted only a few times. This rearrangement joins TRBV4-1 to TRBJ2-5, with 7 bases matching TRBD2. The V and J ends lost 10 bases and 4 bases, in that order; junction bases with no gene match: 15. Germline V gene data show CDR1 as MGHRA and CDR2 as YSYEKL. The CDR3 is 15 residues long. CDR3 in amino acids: CATSWGGSAAETQYF. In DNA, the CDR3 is TGCGCCACCTCGTGGGGGGGGTCGGCCGCAGAGACCCAGTACTTC.

The CDR3 nucleotides are TGCGCCAGCAGCGCGTCGGGACAGTCCTACGAGCAGTACTTC. Its translation: CASSASGQSYEQYF. The chain couples TRBV5-1 to TRBJ2-7, with 7 bases fitting TRBD1. CDR1 is SGHRS, CDR2 YFSETQ, per germline. CDR3 length equals 14 residues. V lost 4 bases and J lost 1; bases outside the gene matches: 5. The full variable domain, in which reference TRBV5-1 and TRBJ2-7 provide the parts outside the CDR3, is KAGVTQTPRYLIKTRGQQVTLSCSPISGHRSVSWYQQTPGQGLQFLFEYFSETQRNKGNFPGRFSGRQFSNSRSEMNVSTLELGDSALYLCASSASGQSYEQYFGPGTRLTVT.

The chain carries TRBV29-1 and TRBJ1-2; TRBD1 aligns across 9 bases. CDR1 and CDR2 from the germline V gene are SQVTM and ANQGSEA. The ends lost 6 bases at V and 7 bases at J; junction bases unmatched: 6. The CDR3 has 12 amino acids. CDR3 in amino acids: CSVGQGVGGYTF. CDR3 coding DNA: TGCAGCGTGGGACAGGGCGTTGGTGGCTACACCTTC.

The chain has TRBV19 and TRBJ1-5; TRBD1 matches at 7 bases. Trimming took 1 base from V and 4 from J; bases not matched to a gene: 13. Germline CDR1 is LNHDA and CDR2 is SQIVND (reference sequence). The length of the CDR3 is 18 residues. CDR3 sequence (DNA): TGTGCCAGTAGTATAGCGGGTGGAACAGGGGAAAGAAATCAGCCCCAGCATTTT. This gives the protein CASSIAGGTGERNQPQHF.

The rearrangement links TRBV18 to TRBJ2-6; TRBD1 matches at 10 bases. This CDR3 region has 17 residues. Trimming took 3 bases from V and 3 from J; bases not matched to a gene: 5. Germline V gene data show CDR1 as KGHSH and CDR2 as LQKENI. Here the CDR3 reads CASSPMTGGNGANVLTF. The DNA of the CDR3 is TGTGCCAGCTCACCGATGACAGGGGGCAATGGGGCCAACGTCCTGACTTTC.

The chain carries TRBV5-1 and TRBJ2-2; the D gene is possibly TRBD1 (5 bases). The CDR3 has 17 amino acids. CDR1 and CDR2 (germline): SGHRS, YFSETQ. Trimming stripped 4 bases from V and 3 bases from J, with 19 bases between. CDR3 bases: TGCGCCAGCAGCCATGGGGCTGCCGAGGCGGACACCGGGGAGCTGTTTTTT. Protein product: CASSHGAAEADTGELFF.

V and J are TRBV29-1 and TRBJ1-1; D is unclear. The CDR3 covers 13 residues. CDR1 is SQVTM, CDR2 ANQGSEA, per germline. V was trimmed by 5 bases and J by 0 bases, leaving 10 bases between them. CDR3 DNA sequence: TGCAGCGTTTTACAGTACATGAACACTGAAGCTTTCTTT. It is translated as CSVLQYMNTEAFF.

The CDR3: CASSENRANTEAFF. As DNA, the CDR3 is TGCGCCAGCAGTGAGAACAGAGCGAACACTGAAGCTTTCTTT. J is TRBJ1-1 and V is TRBV10-1; D remains unclear. The V end was cut by 2 bases, the J end by 1 base, with 8 bases between. This CDR3 contains 14 residues. Germline CDR1 is WNHNN and CDR2 is SYGVQD (reference sequence).

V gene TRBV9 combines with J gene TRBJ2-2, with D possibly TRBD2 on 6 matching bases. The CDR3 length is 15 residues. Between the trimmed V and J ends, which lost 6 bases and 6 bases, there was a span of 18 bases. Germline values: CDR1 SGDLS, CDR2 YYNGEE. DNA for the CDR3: TGTGCCAGCACCCGTGAGACTAGTGTATCCGGGGAGCTGTTTTTT. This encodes CASTRETSVSGELFF. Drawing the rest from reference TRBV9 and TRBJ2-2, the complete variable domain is DSGVTQTPKHLITATGQRVTLRCSPRSGDLSVYWYQQSLDQGLQFLIQYYNGEERAKGNILERFSAQQFPDLHSELNLSSLELGDSALYFCASTRETSVSGELFFGEGSRLTVL.